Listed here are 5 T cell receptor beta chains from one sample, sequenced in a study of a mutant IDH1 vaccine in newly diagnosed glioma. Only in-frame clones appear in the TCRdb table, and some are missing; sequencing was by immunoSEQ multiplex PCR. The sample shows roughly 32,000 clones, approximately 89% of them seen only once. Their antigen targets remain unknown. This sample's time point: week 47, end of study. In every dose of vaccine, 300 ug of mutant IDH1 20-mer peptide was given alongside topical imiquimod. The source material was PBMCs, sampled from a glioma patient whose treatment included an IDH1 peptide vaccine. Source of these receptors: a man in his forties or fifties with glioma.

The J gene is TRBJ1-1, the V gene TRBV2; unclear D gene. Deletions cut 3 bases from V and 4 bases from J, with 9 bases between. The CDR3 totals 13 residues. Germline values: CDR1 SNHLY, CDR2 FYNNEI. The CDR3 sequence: CASSEGGITEAFF. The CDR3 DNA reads TGTGCCAGCAGTGAGGGCGGGATCACTGAAGCTTTCTTT. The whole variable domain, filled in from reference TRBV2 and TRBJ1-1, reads EPEVTQTPSHQVTQMGQEVILRCVPISNHLYFYWYRQILGQKVEFLVSFYNNEISEKSEIFDDQFSVERPDGSNFTLKIRSTKLEDSAMYFCASSEGGITEAFFGQGTRLTVV.

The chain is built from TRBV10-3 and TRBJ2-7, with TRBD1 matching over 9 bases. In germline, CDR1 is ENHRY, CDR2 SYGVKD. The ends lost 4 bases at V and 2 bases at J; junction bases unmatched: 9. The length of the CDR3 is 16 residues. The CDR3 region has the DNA TGTGCCATCAGTGCCTCGGGGGGACAGGGACCCTACGAGCAGTACGTC. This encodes CAISASGGQGPYEQYV.

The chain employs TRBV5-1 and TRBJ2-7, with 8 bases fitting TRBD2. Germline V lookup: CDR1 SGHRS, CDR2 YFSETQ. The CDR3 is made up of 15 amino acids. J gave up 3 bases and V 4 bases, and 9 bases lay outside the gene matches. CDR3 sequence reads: CASSQTSGLDYEQYF. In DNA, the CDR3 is TGCGCCAGCAGCCAAACTTCGGGACTAGACTACGAGCAGTACTTC.

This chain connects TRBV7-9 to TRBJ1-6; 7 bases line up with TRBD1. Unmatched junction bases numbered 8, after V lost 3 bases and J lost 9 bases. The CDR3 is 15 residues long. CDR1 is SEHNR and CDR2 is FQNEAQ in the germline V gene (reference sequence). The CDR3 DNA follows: TGTGCCAGCAGCTTTGAGAACAGGGGAGGTTCACCCCTCCACTTT. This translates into CASSFENRGGSPLHF.

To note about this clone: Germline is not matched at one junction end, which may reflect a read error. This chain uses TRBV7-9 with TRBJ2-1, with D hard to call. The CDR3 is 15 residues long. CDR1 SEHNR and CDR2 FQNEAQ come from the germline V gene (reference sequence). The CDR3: CASSLVSASYNKQFF. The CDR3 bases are TGTGCCAGCAGCTTAGTTTCAGCATCCTACAATAAGCAGTTCTTC. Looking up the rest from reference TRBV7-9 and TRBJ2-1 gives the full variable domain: DTGVSQNPRHKITKRGQNVTFRCDPISEHNRLYWYRQTLGQGPEFLTYFQNEAQLEKSRLLSDRFSAERPKGSFSTLEIQRTEQGDSAMYLCASSLVSASYNKQFFGPGTRLTVL.